The sample holds many counts of the clone carrying this T cell receptor beta chain. Its antigen is unknown. Together with a sample-barcoded 5' primer, a J-beta primer mix was included in a second PCR lasting about 7 to 12 cycles. TCRdb reprocessed the 5' RACE reads via MiXCR and lists one record per CDR3 protein. The sample yields 650,000 to 800,000 distinct CDR3 sequences, about 50% seen once. This specimen belongs to a study of blood T cells in healthy people across ages. The CDR3 is made up of 11 amino acids. Trimming took off 1 base at V and 10 bases at J, with 6 bases between the two ends. Germline V gene data show CDR1 as SGHDN and CDR2 as FVKESK. Study-wide results and limits: As age increased, TCR beta diversity per million T cells fell in a roughly linear fashion.

Each of the donors had around 9 milliliters of peripheral blood drawn into EDTA-treated Vacutainer tubes. Source material: blood. This sequence joins TRBV14 and TRBJ2-3; D is unresolved. The receptor comes from a woman of 80 years or more in good health. The CDR3 loop is CASSQGGAQYF. The CDR3 nucleotides are TGTGCCAGCAGCCAAGGAGGTGCGCAGTATTTT.